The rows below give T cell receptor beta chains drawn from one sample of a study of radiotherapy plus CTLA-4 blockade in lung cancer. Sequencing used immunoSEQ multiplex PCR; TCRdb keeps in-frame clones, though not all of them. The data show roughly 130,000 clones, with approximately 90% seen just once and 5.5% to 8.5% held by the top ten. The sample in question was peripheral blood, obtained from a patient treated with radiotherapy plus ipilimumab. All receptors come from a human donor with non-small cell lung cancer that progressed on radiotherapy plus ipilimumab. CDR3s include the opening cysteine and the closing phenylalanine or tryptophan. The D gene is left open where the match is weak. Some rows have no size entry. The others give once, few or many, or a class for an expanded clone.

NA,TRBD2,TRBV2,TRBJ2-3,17,TGTGCCAGCAGTGCGACTAGCGGGACCGGGGGCACAGATACGCAGTATTTT,CASSATSGTGGTDTQYF
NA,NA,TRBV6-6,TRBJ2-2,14,TGTGCCAGCAGGTCTCAGGGTTTGTCCGGGGAGCTGTTTTTT,CASRSQGLSGELFF
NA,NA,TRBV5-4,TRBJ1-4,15,TGTGCCAGCAGCTCCGGAGGATTAGGCGACGAAAAACTGTTTTTT,CASSSGGLGDEKLFF
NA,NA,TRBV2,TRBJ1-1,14,TGTGCCAGCCGTCCCGGAGGCCTGGACACTGAAGCTTTCTTT,CASRPGGLDTEAFF
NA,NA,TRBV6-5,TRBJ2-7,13,TGTGCCAGCGGTCGCAGGGGTGCTAACGAGCAGTACTTC,CASGRRGANEQYF
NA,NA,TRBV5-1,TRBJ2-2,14,TGCGCCAGCAGACCGGACGGAAACACCGGGGAGCTGTTTTTT,CASRPDGNTGELFF
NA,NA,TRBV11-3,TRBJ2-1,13,TGTGCCAGCAGCTTAGCTCCCCGCAATGAGCAGTTCTTC,CASSLAPRNEQFF
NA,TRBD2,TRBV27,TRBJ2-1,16,TGTGCCAGCAGTTTACGTTTCGGGTCGGGAGGGGATGAGCAGTTCTTC,CASSLRFGSGGDEQFF
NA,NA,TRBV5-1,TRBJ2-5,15,TGCGCCAGCAGATCCGGACAGAGCACGCAAGAGACCCAGTACTTC,CASRSGQSTQETQYF
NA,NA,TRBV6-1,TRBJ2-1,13,TGTGCCAGCAGTGAAAACCCCGGCTATGAGCAGTTCTTC,CASSENPGYEQFF
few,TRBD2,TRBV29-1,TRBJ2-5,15,TGCAGCGTTGAAGAGAGACTAGCGGGAGGAGAGACCCAGTACTTC,CSVEERLAGGETQYF
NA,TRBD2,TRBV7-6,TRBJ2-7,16,TGTGCCAGCAGCTTAGGGACTAGCGGGAGTGTCTACGAGCAGTACTTC,CASSLGTSGSVYEQYF
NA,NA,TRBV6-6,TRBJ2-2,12,TGTGCCAGCAGTTACTCTACCCGGGAGCTGTTTTTT,CASSYSTRELFF
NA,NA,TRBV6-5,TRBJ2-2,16,TGTGCCAGCAGTTATAGTTTCAGGCCCACTGCGGGGGAGCTGTTTTTT,CASSYSFRPTAGELFF
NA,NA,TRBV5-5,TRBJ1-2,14,TGTGCCAGCAGCTTGAGCGGGGCAGGCTATGGCTACACCTTC,CASSLSGAGYGYTF
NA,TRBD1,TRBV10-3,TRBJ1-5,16,TGTGCCATCAGTGAGTCCGTGACAGGGGGCAATCAGCCCCAGCATTTT,CAISESVTGGNQPQHF
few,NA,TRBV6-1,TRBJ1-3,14,TGTGCCAGCAGTGTGGCGGGATCTGGAAACACCATATATTTT,CASSVAGSGNTIYF
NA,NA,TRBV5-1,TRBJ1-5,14,TGCGCCAGCAGCTCGGGGAATTATGGTCAGCCCCAGCATTTT,CASSSGNYGQPQHF